The 5 T cell receptor beta chains reported below all come from one sample, sequenced in a study of blood T cell repertoires in COVID-19. The method was immunoSEQ multiplex PCR; TCRdb's version includes in-frame clones alone and lacks a portion of them. Here the sample spans 40,000 or so clones, 80% to 90% being singletons. The sample consisted of peripheral blood. The source is a man aged 35-49 years with active COVID-19.

This clone has more than one count but fewer than ten. V usage is TRBV6-5 and J usage is TRBJ2-2; possibly TRBD1 for D (6 bases). V lost 4 bases and J 4 bases, leaving 7 bases between the germline ends. Germline CDR1 and CDR2: MNHEY and SVGAGI. This CDR3 comprises 13 residues. Here the CDR3 DNA reads TGTGCCAGCAGTTTAGGGGGCACCGGGGAGCTGTTTTTT. It yields the protein CASSLGGTGELFF.

DNA of the CDR3: TGTGCCAGCAGTGAGAACGTCGGCACCATATATTTT. Its translation is CASSENVGTIYF. The chain employs TRBV6-1 and TRBJ1-3; no clear D gene. Trimming took 3 bases from V and 9 from J, leaving 9 bases between them. Germline assignment: CDR1 MNHNS and CDR2 SASEGT. CDR3 length equals 12 residues.

The J gene is TRBJ2-7, the V gene TRBV28, with D possibly matching TRBD2 (6 bases). The germline gives CDR1 MDHEN, CDR2 SYDVKM. V lost 6 bases, J lost 3 bases, and 15 bases lay in between. The CDR3 covers 14 residues. CDR3 region: CASRRRGGDYEQYF. Here the CDR3 DNA reads TGTGCCAGCAGACGACGGGGAGGAGACTACGAGCAGTACTTC.

The chain couples TRBV5-6 to TRBJ2-7; D not resolved. From germline, CDR1 is SGHDT and CDR2 YYEEEE. Trimming stripped 5 bases from V and 7 bases from J, with 16 bases between. This CDR3 has 13 amino acids. The CDR3 coding sequence is TGTGCCAGCAGACTAAGATATACCGGGGAGCAGTACTTC. It encodes CASRLRYTGEQYF.

The chain carries TRBV6-2 or TRBV6-3 and TRBJ2-3; D unclear. Germline V CDR1 and CDR2: MNHEY, SVGEGT. This CDR3 contains 15 residues. The V gene lost 5 bases and the J gene lost 3 bases, with 15 bases spanning the gap. CDR3 amino acids: CASSTPRSRTDTQYF. As DNA, the CDR3 is TGTGCCAGCAGTACGCCTAGGTCCCGTACAGATACGCAGTATTTT.